What follows describes a single T cell receptor (beta chain). Its antigen is not known. V gave up 3 bases and J gave up 9 bases; unmatched junction bases: 15. Germline CDR1 is SGHDN and CDR2 is FVKESK. The CDR3 consists of 17 residues. The entry originates in a study of response to subunit inactivated influenza vaccine. Overall study findings and caveats: T cells newly recruited by each seasonal influenza vaccination are few, the authors suggested.

MiXCR was run by TCRdb on the RT-PCR reads, yielding one entry per CDR3 protein. Counted here are hundreds of thousands of distinct CDR3 sequences, 7.6% occurring once; the ten biggest clones make up approximately 13%. The sequence derives from a man between 45 and 75 years old who received an inactivated influenza vaccine. The chain links TRBV14 to TRBJ2-1; 9 bases align to TRBD2. This specimen was PBMCs from blood, taken roughly 24 months after vaccination. In DNA form, the CDR3 reads TGTGCCAGCAGCCACCAGCTTCCGGGACTAGCTACACTTGAGCAGTTCTTC. Its translation: CASSHQLPGLATLEQFF.